The clone carrying this TCR beta chain occurred a few times. These data are taken from a study of blood T cell repertoires in COVID-19. Study at large: The origin of the acute and convalescent COVID-19 samples was the United States, Italy and Spain. The analysed material was cDNA or gDNA that came from T cells, B-cell-depleted T cells, or PBMCs.

Original processing notes: Researchers report that nucleated cell counts were estimated from reference gene primer amplification. Only in-frame clones appear in the TCRdb table, and some are missing; sequencing was by immunoSEQ multiplex PCR. Clone size and V and J calls were adopted from that table, with D and trimming inferred from the DNA. The table lists just under 65,000 clones, about 86% of them singletons, with 1.2% in the top ten. The CDR3 is made up of 15 amino acids. The ends lost 3 bases at V and 10 bases at J; junction bases unmatched: 7. Looked up from germline, CDR1 is SGHRS and CDR2 is YFSETQ.

The rearrangement uses TRBV5-1 and TRBJ1-6; 10 positions match TRBD1. This TCR was sampled from a man aged 35 to 55 with acute or convalescent COVID-19. The sample taken for sequencing was peripheral blood. The CDR3 bases are TGCGCCAGCAGCTCCGGGACAGGGGTGGCCTCACCCCTCCACTTT. Translated, it gives CASSSGTGVASPLHF.